A single sample is the source of the 22 T cell receptor beta chains below, sequenced in a study of blood T cells in healthy people across ages. It was with a sample-barcoded 5' primer and a J-beta primer mix that a second PCR of roughly 7 to 12 cycles was run. TCRdb used MiXCR to reprocess the 5' RACE reads, holding one entry per CDR3 protein. The sample lists 1,300,000 or so distinct CDR3 sequences, approximately 63% occurring once. Specimen: blood. The receptors originated from a man aged 18-30 years in good health.

The J gene is TRBJ2-1, the V gene TRBV6-5; 7 bases are shared with TRBD2. Germline V lookup: CDR1 MNHEY, CDR2 SVGAGI. V dropped 4 bases and J dropped 4; count of bases not matched to a gene: 16. The CDR3 totals 18 residues. The CDR3 reads CASSSVGSGETGYNEQFF. CDR3 DNA sequence: TGTGCCAGCAGTTCTGTTGGCAGCGGGGAAACGGGTTACAATGAGCAGTTCTTC.

The chain uses TRBV29-1 and TRBJ2-6, with 9 bases identical to TRBD1. Unmatched junction bases numbered 7, after V lost 5 bases and J lost 2 bases. This CDR3 spans 16 amino acids. Germline V CDR1 and CDR2: SQVTM, ANQGSEA. The CDR3 here is CSVTSGQGTGANVLTF. For the CDR3, the DNA is TGCAGCGTTACATCGGGACAGGGTACTGGGGCCAACGTCCTGACTTTC.

V gene TRBV2 combines with J gene TRBJ2-4, with a possible D match to TRBD2 (5 bases). The last part of the DNA fits TRBJ2-5 better; the J call may be wrong. Germline lookup yields CDR1 SNHLY and CDR2 FYNNEI. The length of the CDR3 is 12 residues. CDR3 nucleotides: TGTGCCACCACCGGGCGCGGGGAGACCCAGTACTTC. This codes for CATTGRGETQYF.

This clonotype was seen a few times. This sequence joins TRBV20-1 and TRBJ2-5; 7 bases are a match to TRBD2. The junction had 5 bases not matched to a gene; V was cut back by 5 bases and J by 11 bases. This CDR3 has 10 amino acids. In germline, CDR1 is DFQATT, CDR2 SNEGSKA (reference sequence). The CDR3: CSALLAAQYF. CDR3 in DNA: TGCAGTGCTCTCCTAGCGGCGCAGTACTTC.

In DNA, the CDR3 is TGTGCCAGCAGTTACTCACCCGGGGGCTACGAGCAGTACTTC. This gives the protein CASSYSPGGYEQYF. This chain links TRBV6-6 with TRBJ2-7; a possible D gene is TRBD2 (6 bases). Between the trimmed V and J ends, which lost 0 bases and 3 bases, there was a span of 9 bases. Germline CDR1 and CDR2: MNHNY and SVGAGI (reference sequence). The length of the CDR3 is 14 residues.

V usage is TRBV10-3 and J usage is TRBJ2-1; D is undetermined. TRBJ2-7 explains the end of the DNA better; the J call may be wrong. CDR3 size: 17 residues. Looked up from germline, CDR1 is ENHRY and CDR2 is SYGVKD. The CDR3 coding sequence is TGTGCCATCAGTCGAGAGAAGACCCAAACTAAATACAATGAGCAGTACTTC. Protein product: CAISREKTQTKYNEQYF.

The V call is TRBV10-3, the J call TRBJ1-5, with 8 positions matching TRBD1. CDR1 and CDR2 from the germline V gene are ENHRY and SYGVKD. This CDR3 has 14 residues. The V and J ends lost 6 bases and 5 bases, in that order; junction bases with no gene match: 6. As DNA, the CDR3 is TGTGCCATCAGGATGACAGGGGATGATCAGCCCCAGCATTTT. This translates into CAIRMTGDDQPQHF.

The V and J genes are TRBV2 and TRBJ2-2; tentative D call: TRBD2 (5 bases). There are 15 residues in the CDR3. Germline V CDR1 and CDR2: SNHLY, FYNNEI. V lost 6 bases and J 0 bases, leaving 11 bases between the germline ends. The CDR3 nucleotides read TGTGCCAGCAGCGGGGTGACATCGAACACCGGGGAGCTGTTTTTT. It translates to CASSGVTSNTGELFF.

The rearrangement joins TRBV5-1 to TRBJ2-7; 7 positions agree with TRBD2. From germline, CDR1 is SGHRS and CDR2 YFSETQ. CDR3 length: 13 residues. V lost 4 bases, J lost 6 bases, and 7 bases stayed unmatched. CDR3 loop: CASSREALGEQYF. In DNA form, the CDR3 reads TGCGCCAGCAGCCGGGAGGCTCTCGGCGAGCAGTACTTC.

The chain is built from TRBV4-1 and TRBJ2-4; possible D gene TRBD1, 6 bases. The DNA end lines up better with TRBJ2-7; the J call may be wrong. Germline V gene lookup returns CDR1 MGHRA and CDR2 YSYEKL. The CDR3 has 16 amino acids. CDR3 nucleotides: TGCGCCAGCAGCCAGCAGGGACACCCCAGCTCCTACGAGCAGTACTTC. Encoded protein: CASSQQGHPSSYEQYF.

The chain uses TRBV15 and TRBJ2-3; D gene ambiguous. Trimming cost V 3 bases and J 8 bases, with 15 bases left between them. From germline, CDR1 is LNHNV and CDR2 YYDKDF (reference sequence). This CDR3 is built from 14 residues. Written as DNA, the CDR3 is TGTGCCACCAGCAGTGCCAGGCCCGGCAGTACGCAGTATTTT. This encodes CATSSARPGSTQYF.

This chain uses TRBV5-1 with TRBJ2-1, with 7 bases that match TRBD2. Germline V lookup: CDR1 SGHRS, CDR2 YFSETQ. V lost 6 bases to trimming and J lost 4 bases; unmatched junction nucleotides: 10. The CDR3 is 15 amino acids. The CDR3 protein is CASTGDYHIYNEQFF. The CDR3 region has the DNA TGCGCCAGCACTGGGGACTACCATATATACAATGAGCAGTTCTTC.

The chain couples TRBV6-6 to TRBJ2-3; no clear D gene. Germline-derived CDR1 and CDR2 are MNHNY and SVGAGI (reference sequence). V lost 5 bases, J lost 4 bases, and 10 bases lay in between. This CDR3 has 13 amino acids. This CDR3 is CASSPTWADTQYF. As DNA, the CDR3 is TGTGCCAGCAGTCCGACCTGGGCAGATACGCAGTATTTT.

This chain joins TRBV4-1 and TRBJ1-1; the D gene is possibly TRBD1 (6 bases). Trimming took off 1 base at V and 4 bases at J, with 10 bases between the two ends. Germline V CDR1 and CDR2: MGHRA, YSYEKL. CDR3 length: 14 residues. The CDR3 nucleotides read TGCGCCAGCAGCCAAGTGGGGGGGCCCACTGAAGCTTTCTTT. This gives the protein CASSQVGGPTEAFF.

V is TRBV25-1 and J is TRBJ2-5, with D tentatively TRBD2 (6 bases). Between the trimmed V and J ends, which lost 1 base and 5 bases, there was a span of 11 bases. Germline V lookup: CDR1 MGHDK, CDR2 SYGVNS. CDR3 length: 14 amino acids. The CDR3 region is CASSEWRGGETQYF. The CDR3, as DNA: TGTGCCAGCAGTGAATGGCGGGGCGGCGAGACCCAGTACTTC. The full variable domain, with the rest looked up from reference TRBV25-1 and TRBJ2-5, is EADIYQTPRYLVIGTGKKITLECSQTMGHDKMYWYQQDPGMELHLIHYSYGVNSTEKGDLSSESTVSRIRTEHFPLTLESARPSHTSQYLCASSEWRGGETQYFGPGTRLLVL.

This CDR3 reads CASSLDTSGGDWGYNEQFF. The CDR3 DNA reads TGTGCCAGCAGCTTAGACACTAGCGGAGGGGACTGGGGCTACAATGAGCAGTTCTTC. The chain is built from TRBV7-2 and TRBJ2-1, with 8 nucleotides matching TRBD2. The CDR3 sequence is 19 residues long. Losses at the gene ends were 1 base for V and 3 bases for J; bases not matched to a gene: 14. Germline V gives CDR1 SGHTA, CDR2 FQGNSA.

The chain carries TRBV4-1 and TRBJ1-4; no definite D call. V lost 1 base and J 8 bases, leaving 20 bases between the germline ends. The CDR3 is 17 residues long. Per the germline V gene, CDR1 is MGHRA and CDR2 is YSYEKL. CDR3 in DNA: TGCGCCAGCAGCCAAGTTGACATGGGGTTTGTTCAGGAAAAACTGTTTTTT. Translating it yields CASSQVDMGFVQEKLFF.

The chain is built from TRBV7-2 and TRBJ2-5; TRBD2 agrees at 8 bases. Trimming removed 2 bases from V and 4 bases from J; junction bases left unmatched: 12. CDR1 and CDR2 (germline): SGHTA, FQGNSA. The CDR3 is made up of 17 amino acids. CDR3 sequence: CASSLQTLTAGGETQYF. CDR3 in DNA: TGTGCCAGCAGCTTACAAACTTTGACGGCGGGGGGAGAGACCCAGTACTTC.

V usage is TRBV15 and J usage is TRBJ2-7; 9 bases are shared with TRBD1. V lost 0 bases to trimming and J lost 5 bases; unmatched junction nucleotides: 2. The CDR3 extends over 14 amino acids. Germline V gene lookup returns CDR1 LNHNV and CDR2 YYDKDF (reference sequence). In nucleotides, the CDR3 is TGTGCCACCAGCAGAGACCGGACAGGGGACGAGCAGTACTTC. This codes for CATSRDRTGDEQYF.

The rearrangement links TRBV20-1 to TRBJ2-7; 8 bases align to TRBD2. Germline CDR1 reads DFQATT; CDR2 reads SNEGSKA (reference sequence). The V segment lost 4 bases and the J segment 5 bases; nucleotides outside the gene matches: 10. There are 14 residues in the CDR3. This chain's CDR3 is CSATPGTSPHEQYF. The DNA of the CDR3 is TGCAGTGCTACCCCTGGGACTAGTCCGCACGAGCAGTACTTC.

CDR3 amino acids: CASSFNRGGPLSTDTQYF. CDR3 DNA sequence: TGTGCCAGCAGCTTCAACAGGGGGGGGCCTCTTAGCACAGATACGCAGTATTTT. The V call is TRBV7-9, the J call TRBJ2-3; TRBD1 might be the D (8 bases). The ends were cut back, 3 bases at V and 0 bases at J, with 19 bases in the middle. Germline CDR1 SEHNR, CDR2 FQNEAQ (reference sequence). This CDR3 contains 18 residues.

The chain links TRBV20-1 to TRBJ2-3, with D maybe TRBD2 (6 bases). The CDR3 extends over 15 amino acids. The germline V gene encodes CDR1 DFQATT and CDR2 SNEGSKA (reference sequence). V was trimmed by 3 bases and J by 4 bases, leaving 17 bases between them. CDR3 residues: CSASRQLARADTQYF. The DNA for the CDR3 is TGCAGTGCTAGCCGCCAGCTAGCGAGGGCAGATACGCAGTATTTT.